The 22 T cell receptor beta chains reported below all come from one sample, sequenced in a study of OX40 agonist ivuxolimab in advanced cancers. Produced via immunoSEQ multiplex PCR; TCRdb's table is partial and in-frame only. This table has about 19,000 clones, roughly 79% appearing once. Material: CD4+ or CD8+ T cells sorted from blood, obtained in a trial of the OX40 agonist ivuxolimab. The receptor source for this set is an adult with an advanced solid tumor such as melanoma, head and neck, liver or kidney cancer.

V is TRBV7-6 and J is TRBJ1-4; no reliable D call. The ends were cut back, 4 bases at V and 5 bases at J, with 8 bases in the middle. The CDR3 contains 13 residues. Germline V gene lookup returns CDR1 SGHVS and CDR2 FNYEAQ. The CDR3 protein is CASSSTRNEKLFF. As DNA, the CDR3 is TGTGCCAGCAGCTCCACCAGGAATGAAAAACTGTTTTTT.

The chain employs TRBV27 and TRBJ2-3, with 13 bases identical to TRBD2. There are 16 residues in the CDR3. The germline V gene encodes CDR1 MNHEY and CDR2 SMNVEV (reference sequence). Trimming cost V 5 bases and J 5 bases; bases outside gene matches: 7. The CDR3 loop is CASSPTSGGSLDTQYF. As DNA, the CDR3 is TGTGCCAGCAGTCCGACTAGCGGGGGGTCCTTAGATACGCAGTATTTT.

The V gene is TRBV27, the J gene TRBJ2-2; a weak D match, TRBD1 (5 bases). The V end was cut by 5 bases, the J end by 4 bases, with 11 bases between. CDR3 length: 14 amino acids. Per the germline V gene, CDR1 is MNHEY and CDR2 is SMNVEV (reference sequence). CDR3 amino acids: CASSVQVLTGELFF. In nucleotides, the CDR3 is TGTGCCAGCAGTGTACAGGTGCTCACCGGGGAGCTGTTTTTT.

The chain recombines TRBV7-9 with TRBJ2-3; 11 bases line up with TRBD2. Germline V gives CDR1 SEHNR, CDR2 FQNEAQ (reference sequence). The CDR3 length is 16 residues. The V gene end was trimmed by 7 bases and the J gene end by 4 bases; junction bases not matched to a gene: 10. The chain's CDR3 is CASTPTSGTTPDTQYF. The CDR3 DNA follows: TGTGCCAGCACCCCGACTAGCGGGACAACCCCAGATACGCAGTATTTT.

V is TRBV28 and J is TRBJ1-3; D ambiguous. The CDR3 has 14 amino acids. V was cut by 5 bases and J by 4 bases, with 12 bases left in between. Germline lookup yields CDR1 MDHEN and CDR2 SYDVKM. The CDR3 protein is CASSVWQRGNTIYF. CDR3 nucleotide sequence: TGTGCCAGCAGTGTTTGGCAGCGAGGAAACACCATATATTTT.

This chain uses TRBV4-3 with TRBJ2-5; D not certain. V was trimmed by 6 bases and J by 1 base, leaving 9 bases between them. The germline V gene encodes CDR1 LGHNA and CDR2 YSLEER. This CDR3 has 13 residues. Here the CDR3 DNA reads TGCGCCAGCAGTTATAGTTTCCAAGAGACCCAGTACTTC. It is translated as CASSYSFQETQYF.

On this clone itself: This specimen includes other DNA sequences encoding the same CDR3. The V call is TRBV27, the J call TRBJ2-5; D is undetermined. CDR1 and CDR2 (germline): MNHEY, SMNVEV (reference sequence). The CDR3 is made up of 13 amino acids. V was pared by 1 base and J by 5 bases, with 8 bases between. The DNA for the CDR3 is TGTGCCAGCAGTTTATGGGGTCAGGAGACCCAGTACTTC. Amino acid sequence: CASSLWGQETQYF.

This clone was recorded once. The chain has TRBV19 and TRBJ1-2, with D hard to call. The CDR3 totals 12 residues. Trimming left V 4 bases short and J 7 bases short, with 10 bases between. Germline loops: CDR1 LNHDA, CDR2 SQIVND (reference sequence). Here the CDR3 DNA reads TGTGCCAGTAGTACTAGACACGGTGGCTACACCTTC. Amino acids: CASSTRHGGYTF.

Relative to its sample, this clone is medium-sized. The CDR3 DNA reads as TGCAGTGCCGCGGAGGGCGAGCAGTACTTC. It is translated as CSAAEGEQYF. The gene calls are TRBV20-1 and TRBJ2-7; a weak D match, TRBD2 (6 bases). The CDR3 is 10 amino acids. V was clipped by 6 bases and J by 6 bases, with 9 bases between them. In germline, CDR1 is DFQATT, CDR2 SNEGSKA (reference sequence).

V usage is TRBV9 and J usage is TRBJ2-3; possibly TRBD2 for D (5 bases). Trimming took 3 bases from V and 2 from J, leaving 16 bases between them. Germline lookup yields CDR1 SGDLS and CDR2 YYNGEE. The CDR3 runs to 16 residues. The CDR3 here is CASSASSGTSTDTQYF. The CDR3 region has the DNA TGTGCCAGCAGCGCCTCATCGGGAACCTCCACAGATACGCAGTATTTT. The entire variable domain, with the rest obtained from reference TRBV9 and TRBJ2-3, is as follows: DSGVTQTPKHLITATGQRVTLRCSPRSGDLSVYWYQQSLDQGLQFLIQYYNGEERAKGNILERFSAQQFPDLHSELNLSSLELGDSALYFCASSASSGTSTDTQYFGPGTRLTVL.

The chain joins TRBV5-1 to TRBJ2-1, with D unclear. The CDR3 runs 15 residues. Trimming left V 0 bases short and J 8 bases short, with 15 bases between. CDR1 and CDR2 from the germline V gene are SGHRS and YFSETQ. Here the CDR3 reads CASSLDNDFSDEQFF. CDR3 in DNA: TGCGCCAGCAGCTTGGATAACGACTTCAGCGATGAGCAGTTCTTC.

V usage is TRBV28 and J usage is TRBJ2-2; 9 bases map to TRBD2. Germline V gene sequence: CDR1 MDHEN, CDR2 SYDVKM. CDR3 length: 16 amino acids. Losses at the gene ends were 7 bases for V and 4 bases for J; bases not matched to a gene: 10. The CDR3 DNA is TGTGCCAGCAACCTCGCGGGGGGGCCGGGCACCGGGGAGCTGTTTTTT. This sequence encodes CASNLAGGPGTGELFF. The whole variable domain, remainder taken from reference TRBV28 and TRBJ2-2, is DVKVTQSSRYLVKRTGEKVFLECVQDMDHENMFWYRQDPGLGLRLIYFSYDVKMKEKGDIPEGYSVSREKKERFSLILESASTNQTSMYLCASNLAGGPGTGELFFGEGSRLTVL.

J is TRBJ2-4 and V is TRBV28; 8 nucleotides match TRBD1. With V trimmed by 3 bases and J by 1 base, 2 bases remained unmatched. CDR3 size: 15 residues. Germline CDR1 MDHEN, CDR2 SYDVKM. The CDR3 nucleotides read TGTGCCAGCAGTTTCAGGGGGCCTGCCAAAAACATTCAGTACTTC. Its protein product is CASSFRGPAKNIQYF.

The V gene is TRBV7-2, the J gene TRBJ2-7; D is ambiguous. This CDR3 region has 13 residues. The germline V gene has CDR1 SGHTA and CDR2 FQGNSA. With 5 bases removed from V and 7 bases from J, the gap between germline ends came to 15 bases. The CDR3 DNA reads TGTGCCAGCAGCGGATTTGATCCCCGGGAGCAGTACTTC. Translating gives CASSGFDPREQYF. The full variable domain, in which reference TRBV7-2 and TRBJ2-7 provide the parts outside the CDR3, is GAGVSQSPSNKVTEKGKDVELRCDPISGHTALYWYRQSLGQGLEFLIYFQGNSAPDKSGLPSDRFSAERTGGSVSTLTIQRTQQEDSAVYLCASSGFDPREQYFGPGTRLTVT.

In DNA form, the CDR3 reads TGTGCCAGCAGTCCCCTCAAAACTAGGGGGACAGATACGCAGTATTTT. It yields the protein CASSPLKTRGTDTQYF. The chain links TRBV27 to TRBJ2-3, with D tentatively TRBD1 (6 bases). Trimming shortened V by 5 bases and J by 3 bases, and 18 bases separated the two germline ends. Germline V CDR1 and CDR2: MNHEY, SMNVEV (reference sequence). The length of the CDR3 is 16 residues.

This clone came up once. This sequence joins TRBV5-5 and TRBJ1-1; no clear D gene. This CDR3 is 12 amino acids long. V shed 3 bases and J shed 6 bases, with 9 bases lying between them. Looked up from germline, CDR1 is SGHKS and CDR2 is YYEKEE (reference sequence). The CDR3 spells CASSWEEAEAFF. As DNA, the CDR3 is TGTGCCAGCAGCTGGGAGGAGGCTGAAGCTTTCTTT.

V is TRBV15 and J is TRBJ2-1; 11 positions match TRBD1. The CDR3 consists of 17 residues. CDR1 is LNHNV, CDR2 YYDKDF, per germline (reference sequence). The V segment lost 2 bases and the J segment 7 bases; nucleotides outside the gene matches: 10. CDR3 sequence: CATSRSRTGGAGNEQFF. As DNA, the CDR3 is TGTGCCACCAGCAGATCCAGGACAGGGGGCGCGGGGAATGAGCAGTTCTTC.

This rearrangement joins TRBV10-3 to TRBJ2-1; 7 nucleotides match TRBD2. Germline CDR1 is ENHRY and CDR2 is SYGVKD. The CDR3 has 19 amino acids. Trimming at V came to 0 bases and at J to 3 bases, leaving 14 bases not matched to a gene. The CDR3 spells CAISESPSGAADFYNEQFF. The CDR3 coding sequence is TGTGCCATCAGTGAGTCTCCGAGCGGGGCCGCCGACTTCTACAATGAGCAGTTCTTC.

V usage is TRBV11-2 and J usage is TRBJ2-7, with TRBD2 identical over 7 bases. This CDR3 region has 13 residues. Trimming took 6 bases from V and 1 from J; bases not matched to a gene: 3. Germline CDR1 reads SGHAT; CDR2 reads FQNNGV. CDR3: CASSSSGSYEQYF. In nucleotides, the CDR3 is TGTGCCAGCAGTTCTAGCGGTTCCTACGAGCAGTACTTC.

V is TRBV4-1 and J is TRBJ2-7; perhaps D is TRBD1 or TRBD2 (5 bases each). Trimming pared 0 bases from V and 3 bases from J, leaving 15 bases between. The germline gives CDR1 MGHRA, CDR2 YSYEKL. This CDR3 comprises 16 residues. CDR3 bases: TGCGCCAGCAGCCAAGAAGGGACCCCGCGGAACTACGAGCAGTACTTC. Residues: CASSQEGTPRNYEQYF.

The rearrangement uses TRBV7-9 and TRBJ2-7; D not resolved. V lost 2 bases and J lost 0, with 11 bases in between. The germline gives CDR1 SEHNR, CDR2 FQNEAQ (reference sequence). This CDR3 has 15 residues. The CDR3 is CASSLWVRDSYEQYF. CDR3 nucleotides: TGTGCCAGCAGCTTATGGGTCAGAGACTCCTACGAGCAGTACTTC.

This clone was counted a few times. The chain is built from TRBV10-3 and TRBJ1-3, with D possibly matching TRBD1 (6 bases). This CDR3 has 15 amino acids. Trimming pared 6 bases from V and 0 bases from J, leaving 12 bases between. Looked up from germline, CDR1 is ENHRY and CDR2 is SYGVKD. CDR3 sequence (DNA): TGTGCCATCAGGGTTCACAGGGACTCTGGAAACACCATATATTTT. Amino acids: CAIRVHRDSGNTIYF.